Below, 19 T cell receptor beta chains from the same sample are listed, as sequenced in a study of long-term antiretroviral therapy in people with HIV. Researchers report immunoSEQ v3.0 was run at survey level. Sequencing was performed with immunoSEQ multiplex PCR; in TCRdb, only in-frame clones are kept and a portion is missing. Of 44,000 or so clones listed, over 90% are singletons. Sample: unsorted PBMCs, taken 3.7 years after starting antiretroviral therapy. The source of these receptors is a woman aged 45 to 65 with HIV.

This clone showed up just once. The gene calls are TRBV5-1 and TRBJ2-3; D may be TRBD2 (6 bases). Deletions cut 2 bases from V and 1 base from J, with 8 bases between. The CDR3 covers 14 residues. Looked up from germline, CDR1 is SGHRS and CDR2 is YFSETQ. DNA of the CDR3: TGCGCCAGCAGCTTTGCGGGACGCACAGATACGCAGTATTTT. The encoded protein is CASSFAGRTDTQYF.

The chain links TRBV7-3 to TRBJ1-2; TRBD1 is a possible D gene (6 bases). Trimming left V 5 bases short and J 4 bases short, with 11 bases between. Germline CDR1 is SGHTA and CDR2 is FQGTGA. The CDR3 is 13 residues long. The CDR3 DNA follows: TGTGCCAGCAGCCGTGGGGGCCGCTATGGCTACACCTTC. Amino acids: CASSRGGRYGYTF.

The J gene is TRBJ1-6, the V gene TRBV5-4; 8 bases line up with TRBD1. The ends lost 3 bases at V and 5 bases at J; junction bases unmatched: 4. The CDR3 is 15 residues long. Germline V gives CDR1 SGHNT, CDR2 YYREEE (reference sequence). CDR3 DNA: TGTGCCAGCAGCTCCTGGACAGGGAATAATTCACCCCTCCACTTT. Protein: CASSSWTGNNSPLHF.

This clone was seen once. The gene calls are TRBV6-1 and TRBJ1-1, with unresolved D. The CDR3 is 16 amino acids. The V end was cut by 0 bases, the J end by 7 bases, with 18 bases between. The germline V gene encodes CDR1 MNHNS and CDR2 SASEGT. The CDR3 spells CASSEAWALATLEAFF. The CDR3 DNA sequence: TGTGCCAGCAGTGAAGCGTGGGCTCTAGCGACCCTTGAAGCTTTCTTT.

CDR3 protein: CASSARGTGVRLETQYF. In DNA form, the CDR3 reads TGTGCCAGCAGTGCCAGGGGGACAGGGGTTCGGTTAGAGACCCAGTACTTC. V usage is TRBV2 and J usage is TRBJ2-5; 10 bases match TRBD1. The germline gives CDR1 SNHLY, CDR2 FYNNEI. V lost 4 bases and J lost 4; bases outside the gene matches: 12. The CDR3 has 17 residues.

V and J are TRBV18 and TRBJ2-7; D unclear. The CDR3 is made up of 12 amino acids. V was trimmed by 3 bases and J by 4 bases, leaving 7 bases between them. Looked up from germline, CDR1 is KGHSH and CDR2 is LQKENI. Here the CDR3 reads CASSPSLYEQYF. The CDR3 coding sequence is TGTGCCAGCTCACCTTCGCTATACGAGCAGTACTTC.

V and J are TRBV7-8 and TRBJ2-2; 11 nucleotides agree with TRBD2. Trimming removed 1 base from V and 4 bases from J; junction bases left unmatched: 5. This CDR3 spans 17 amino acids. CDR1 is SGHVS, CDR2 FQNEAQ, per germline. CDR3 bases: TGTGCCAGCAGCTTAGTAGCGGGGGGGCCGGGCACCGGGGAGCTGTTTTTT. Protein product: CASSLVAGGPGTGELFF. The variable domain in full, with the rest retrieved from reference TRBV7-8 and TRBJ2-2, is GAGVSQSPRYKVAKRGQDVALRCDPISGHVSLFWYQQALGQGPEFLTYFQNEAQLDKSGLPSDRFFAERPEGSVSTLKIQRTQQEDSAVYLCASSLVAGGPGTGELFFGEGSRLTVL.

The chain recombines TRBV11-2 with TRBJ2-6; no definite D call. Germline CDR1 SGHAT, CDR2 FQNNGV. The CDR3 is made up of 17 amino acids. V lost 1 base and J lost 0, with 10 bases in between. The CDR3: CASSLAPPDSGANVLTF. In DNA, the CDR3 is TGTGCCAGCAGCTTAGCCCCCCCCGACTCTGGGGCCAACGTCCTGACTTTC.

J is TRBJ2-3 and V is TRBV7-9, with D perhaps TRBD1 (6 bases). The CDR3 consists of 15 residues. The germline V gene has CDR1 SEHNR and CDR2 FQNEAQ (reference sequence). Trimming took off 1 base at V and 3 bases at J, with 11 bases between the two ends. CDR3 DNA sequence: TGTGCCAGCAGCTTAGTATATCAGGGGACAGATACGCAGTATTTT. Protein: CASSLVYQGTDTQYF. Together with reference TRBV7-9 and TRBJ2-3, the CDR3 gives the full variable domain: DTGVSQNPRHKITKRGQNVTFRCDPISEHNRLYWYRQTLGQGPEFLTYFQNEAQLEKSRLLSDRFSAERPKGSFSTLEIQRTEQGDSAMYLCASSLVYQGTDTQYFGPGTRLTVL.

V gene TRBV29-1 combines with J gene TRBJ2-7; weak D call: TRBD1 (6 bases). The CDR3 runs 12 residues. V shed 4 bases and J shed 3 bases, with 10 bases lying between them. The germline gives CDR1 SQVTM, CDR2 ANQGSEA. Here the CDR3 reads CSVVQGSYEQYF. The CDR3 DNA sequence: TGCAGCGTTGTACAGGGAAGCTACGAGCAGTACTTC.

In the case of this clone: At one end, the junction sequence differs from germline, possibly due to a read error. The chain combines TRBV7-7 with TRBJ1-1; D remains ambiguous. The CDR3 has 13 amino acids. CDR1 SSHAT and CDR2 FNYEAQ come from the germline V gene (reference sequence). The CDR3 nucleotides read TGTGCTAGCAGCTTAAGTATGAACACTGAAGCTTTCTTT. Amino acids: CASSLSMNTEAFF.

CDR3 protein: CASRSGPHTEAFF. For the CDR3, the DNA is TGTGCCAGCAGGTCCGGGCCCCACACTGAAGCTTTCTTT. This chain uses TRBV6-5 with TRBJ1-1; D not certain. This CDR3 is 13 amino acids long. Deletions cut 6 bases from V and 3 bases from J, with 11 bases between. CDR1 and CDR2 from the germline V gene are MNHEY and SVGAGI.

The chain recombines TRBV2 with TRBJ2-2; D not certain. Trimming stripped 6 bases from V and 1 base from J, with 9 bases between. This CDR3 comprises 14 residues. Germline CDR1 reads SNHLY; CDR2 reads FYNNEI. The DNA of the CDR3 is TGTGCCAGCAGCTCTTACAAGAACACCGGGGAGCTGTTTTTT. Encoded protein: CASSSYKNTGELFF.

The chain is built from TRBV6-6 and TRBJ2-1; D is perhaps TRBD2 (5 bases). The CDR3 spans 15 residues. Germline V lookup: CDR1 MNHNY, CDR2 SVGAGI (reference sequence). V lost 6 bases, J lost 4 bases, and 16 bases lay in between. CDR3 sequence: CASSRISVGYNEQFF. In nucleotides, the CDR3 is TGTGCCAGCAGCCGGATTAGCGTCGGGTACAATGAGCAGTTCTTC.

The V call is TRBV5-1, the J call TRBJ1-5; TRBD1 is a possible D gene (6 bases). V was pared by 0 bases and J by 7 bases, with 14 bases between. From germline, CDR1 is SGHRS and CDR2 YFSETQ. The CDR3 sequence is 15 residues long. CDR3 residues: CASSLDGGSGQPQHF. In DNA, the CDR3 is TGCGCCAGCAGCTTGGATGGGGGCTCGGGGCAGCCCCAGCATTTT.

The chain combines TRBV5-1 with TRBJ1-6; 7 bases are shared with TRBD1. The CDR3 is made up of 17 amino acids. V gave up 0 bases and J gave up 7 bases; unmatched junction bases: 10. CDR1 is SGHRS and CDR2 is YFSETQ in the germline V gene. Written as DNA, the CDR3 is TGCGCCAGCAGCTTGGGGGTACCTACAGGGGCGAATTCACCCCTCCACTTT. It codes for CASSLGVPTGANSPLHF.

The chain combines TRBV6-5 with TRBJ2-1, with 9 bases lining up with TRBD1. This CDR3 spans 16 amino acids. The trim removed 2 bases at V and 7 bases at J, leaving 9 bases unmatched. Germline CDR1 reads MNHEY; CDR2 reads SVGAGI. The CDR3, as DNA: TGTGCCAGCAGTTACGGTTACGGGACAGGGAAGAATGAGCAGTTCTTC. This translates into CASSYGYGTGKNEQFF.

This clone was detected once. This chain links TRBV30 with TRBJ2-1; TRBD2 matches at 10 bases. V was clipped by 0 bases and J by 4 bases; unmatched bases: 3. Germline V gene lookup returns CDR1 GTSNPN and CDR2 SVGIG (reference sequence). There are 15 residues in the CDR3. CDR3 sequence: CAWSVERGGYNEQFF. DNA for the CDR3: TGTGCCTGGAGTGTAGAGCGGGGGGGGTACAATGAGCAGTTCTTC. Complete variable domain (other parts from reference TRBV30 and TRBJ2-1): SQTIHQWPATLVQPVGSPLSLECTVEGTSNPNLYWYRQAAGRGLQLLFYSVGIGQISSEVPQNLSASRPQDRQFILSSKKLLLSDSGFYLCAWSVERGGYNEQFFGPGTRLTVL.

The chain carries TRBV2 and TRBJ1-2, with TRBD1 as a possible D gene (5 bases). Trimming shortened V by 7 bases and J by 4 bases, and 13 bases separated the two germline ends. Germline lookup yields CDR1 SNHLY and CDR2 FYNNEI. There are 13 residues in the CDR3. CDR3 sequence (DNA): TGTGCCAGCAAGGGGCTTCCTGTCTATGGCTACACCTTC. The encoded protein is CASKGLPVYGYTF.